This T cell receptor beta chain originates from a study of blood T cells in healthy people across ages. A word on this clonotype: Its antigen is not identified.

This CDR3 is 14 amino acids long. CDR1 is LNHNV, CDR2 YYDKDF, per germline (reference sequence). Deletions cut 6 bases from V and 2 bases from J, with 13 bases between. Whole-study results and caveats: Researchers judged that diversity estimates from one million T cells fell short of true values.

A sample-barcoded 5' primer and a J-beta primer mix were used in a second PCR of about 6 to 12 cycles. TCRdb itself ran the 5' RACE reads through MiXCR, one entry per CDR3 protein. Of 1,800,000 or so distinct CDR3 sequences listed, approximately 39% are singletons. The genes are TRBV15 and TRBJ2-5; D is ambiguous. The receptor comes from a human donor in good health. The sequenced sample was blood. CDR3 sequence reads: CATRSGIAQETQYF. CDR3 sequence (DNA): TGTGCCACCAGATCTGGGATAGCTCAAGAGACCCAGTACTTC. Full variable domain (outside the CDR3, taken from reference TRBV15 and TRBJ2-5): DAMVIQNPRYQVTQFGKPVTLSCSQTLNHNVMYWYQQKSSQAPKLLFHYYDKDFNNEADTPDNFQSRRPNTSFCFLDIRSPGLGDTAMYLCATRSGIAQETQYFGPGTRLLVL.